This T cell receptor beta chain stems from a study of T cells in Graves' hyperthyroidism and ophthalmopathy (dated by TCRdb to between 2019 and 2020). In terms of the full investigation: Peripheral blood was sampled at the time of initial diagnosis, prior to any treatment. The 75 to 100 discovery patients were divided at random into training and test sets in a 7:3 ratio. The study also compared thyroid tissue and blood T-cell repertoires from about six Graves' hyperthyroidism patients. Prospective prediction of ophthalmopathy was tested in an independent validation cohort consisting of some 18 hyperthyroidism patients and approximately 16 patients who later progressed to ophthalmopathy. TCR Vbeta CDR3 sequencing of 135 peripheral blood samples (around 45 ophthalmopathy, under 80 hyperthyroidism and roughly 17 progressor patients) is reported in the paper. To identify distinguishing TCR V-J signatures, a discovery cohort of about a hundred patients was used, comprising 40 to 45 with Graves' ophthalmopathy and about 59 with stable Graves' hyperthyroidism. After sampling, hyperthyroidism patients received methimazole starting at 30 mg daily, and ophthalmopathy patients received high-dose intravenous methylprednisolone. Results and caveats for the whole study, not just this receptor: No statistical method was used to set the sample size in advance, and investigators knew the group allocation. During validation, the model predicted progression to ophthalmopathy a median of approximately 7 months ahead of onset, with roughly 65% sensitivity and roughly 72% specificity. Ophthalmopathy was separated from stable hyperthyroidism by a 13 V-J signature model, with 85% to 90% sensitivity and around 81% specificity obtained in cross-validation and 80%/75% obtained in testing. Most expanded thyroid clonotypes (frequency above 0.001) were also detected in blood, suggesting blood repertoires may reflect thyroid immune responses.

Looking up the germline V gene (reference sequence) yields CDR1 LNHDA and CDR2 SQIVND. Counting both end residues, the CDR3 totals 14 amino acids. Kept here is only the CDR3 DNA, which spans 42 bases and is read in frame from base 1. Points on this clonotype: Its antigen is still unknown. This likely comes from a read error, as the CDR3 has no conserved phenylalanine or tryptophan at its end.

A patient counted as having stable Graves' hyperthyroidism if no progression to ophthalmopathy occurred over 18 months of follow-up. Hyperthyroidism patients were newly diagnosed, had a disease duration of under 2 months, and were aged 18 to 65 years. Exclusion was applied to patients with uncontrolled infections, other autoimmune diseases, pregnancy or lactation. Diagnoses were established on the basis of clinical symptoms, serum thyroxine and TRAb, thyroid ultrasound, and orbital computed tomography. PBMCs were separated from 10 ml of fresh peripheral blood using Ficoll-Paque density gradient centrifugation. Trizol reagent was used to extract total RNA, and RNA quality was then checked on an Agilent 2100 Bioanalyzer. Amplification of TCR beta CDR3 regions was carried out from RNA transcripts. The TCR CDR3 was subjected to a first round of RT-PCR using the HTBI primer set and the Qiagen OneStep RT-PCR kit. Libraries were constructed in a second round of multiplex PCR, after which size selection and purification were carried out. Libraries were sequenced paired-end with 100 bp reads on an Illumina HiSeq2000. For the original study's pipeline: SOAPnuke was used to process the raw data, throwing out any read that contained adapters or uncalled bases, had a mean Phred below 15, or lacked an exact constant-primer or identifier match. High-quality paired reads were merged with COPE v1.2.5, and unique nucleotide sequences were defined as clonotypes. MiTCR v1.1 was used to align the clonotypes against IMGT TRBV, TRBD and TRBJ reference segments. The analysis included only V-J combinations with a frequency above 0.0001, which together covered 99% to 99.2% of the repertoires. The TCS score was defined as the ratio of F50 (clonal expansion) to E x V (chaos), calculated using BLOSUM62-based TCRdist between CDR3 peptides within each V-J. Welch's t-statistics and random forest reduced just over 500 V-J features to roughly 13, which were used in a naive Bayes classifier (R e1071). The similarity between thyroid and blood repertoires was quantified using the Morisita-Horn index. TCRdb reran the public reads through fastp at Q25 and MiXCR, keeping productive beta chains. Every entry covers one CDR3 protein and lists the most common genes and DNA from its rows. These V and J calls are TCRdb output, not the study's own analysis. This sample lists some 800,000 distinct CDR3 sequences; around 38% were detected once. 8.9% of the sample belongs to the ten largest clones.

The receptor was derived from a man younger than 30 with Graves' hyperthyroidism. The chain is encoded by TRBV19 joined to TRBJ1-6; the D gene is perhaps TRBD1, from 5 matching bases. Sequencing was done on a sample of blood. The CDR3 in this case is CAGSIGPGSSPLHL. The DNA is as follows: TGTGCCGGTAGTATTGGTCCAGGGAGCTCACCCCTCCACCTT.